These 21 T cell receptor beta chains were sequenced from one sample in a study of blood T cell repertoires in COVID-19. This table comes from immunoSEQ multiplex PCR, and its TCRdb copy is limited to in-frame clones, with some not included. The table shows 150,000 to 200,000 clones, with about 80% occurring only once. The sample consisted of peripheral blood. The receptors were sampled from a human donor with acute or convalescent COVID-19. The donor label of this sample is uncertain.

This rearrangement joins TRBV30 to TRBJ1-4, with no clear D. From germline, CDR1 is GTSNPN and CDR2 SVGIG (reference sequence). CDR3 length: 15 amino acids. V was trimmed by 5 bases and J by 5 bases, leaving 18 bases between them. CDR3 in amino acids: CAWDLGGQVNEKLFF. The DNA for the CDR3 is TGTGCCTGGGATCTGGGAGGGCAGGTAAATGAAAAACTGTTTTTT.

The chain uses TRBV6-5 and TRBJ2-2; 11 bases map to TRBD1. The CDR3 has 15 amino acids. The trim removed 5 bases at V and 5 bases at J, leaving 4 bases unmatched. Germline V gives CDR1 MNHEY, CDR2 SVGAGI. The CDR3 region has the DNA TGTGCCAGCAGTCATGGGGACAGGGGGACCGGGGAGCTGTTTTTT. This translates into CASSHGDRGTGELFF.

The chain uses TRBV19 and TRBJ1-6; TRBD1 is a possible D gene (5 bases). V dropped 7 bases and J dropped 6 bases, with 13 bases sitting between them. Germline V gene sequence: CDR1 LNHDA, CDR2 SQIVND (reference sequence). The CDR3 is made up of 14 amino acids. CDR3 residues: CASNQGVGNSPLHF. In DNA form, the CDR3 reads TGTGCCAGTAATCAGGGCGTCGGTAATTCACCCCTCCACTTT.

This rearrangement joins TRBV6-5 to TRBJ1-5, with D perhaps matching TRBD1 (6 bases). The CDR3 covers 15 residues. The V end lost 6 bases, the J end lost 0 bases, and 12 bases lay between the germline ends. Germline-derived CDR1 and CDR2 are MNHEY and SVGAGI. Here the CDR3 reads CASRFGQTSNQPQHF. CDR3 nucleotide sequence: TGTGCCAGCAGGTTTGGACAGACTAGCAATCAGCCCCAGCATTTT.

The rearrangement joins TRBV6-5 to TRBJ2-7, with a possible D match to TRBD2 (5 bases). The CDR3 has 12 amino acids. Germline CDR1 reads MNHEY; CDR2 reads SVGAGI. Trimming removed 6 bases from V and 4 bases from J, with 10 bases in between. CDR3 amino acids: CASRRAGYEQYF. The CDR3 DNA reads TGTGCCAGCAGAAGGGCGGGTTACGAGCAGTACTTC.

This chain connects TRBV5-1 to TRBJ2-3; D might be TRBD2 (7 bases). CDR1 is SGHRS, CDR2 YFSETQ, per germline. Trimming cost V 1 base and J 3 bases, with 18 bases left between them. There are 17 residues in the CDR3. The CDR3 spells CASSLTGSGGDTDTQYF. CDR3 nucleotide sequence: TGCGCCAGCAGCTTGACAGGGTCGGGGGGCGATACAGATACGCAGTATTTT.

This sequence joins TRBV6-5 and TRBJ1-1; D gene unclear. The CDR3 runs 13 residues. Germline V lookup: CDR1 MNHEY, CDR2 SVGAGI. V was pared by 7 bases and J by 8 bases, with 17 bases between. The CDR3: CASNISPGREAFF. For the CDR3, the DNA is TGTGCCAGCAACATCTCACCGGGTCGAGAAGCTTTCTTT.

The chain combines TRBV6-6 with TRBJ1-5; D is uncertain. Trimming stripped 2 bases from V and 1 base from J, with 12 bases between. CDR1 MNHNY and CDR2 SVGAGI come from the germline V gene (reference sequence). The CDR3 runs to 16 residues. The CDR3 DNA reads TGTGCCAGCAGTTACGAGGCGGGAACAAGCAATCAGCCCCAGCATTTT. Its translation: CASSYEAGTSNQPQHF.

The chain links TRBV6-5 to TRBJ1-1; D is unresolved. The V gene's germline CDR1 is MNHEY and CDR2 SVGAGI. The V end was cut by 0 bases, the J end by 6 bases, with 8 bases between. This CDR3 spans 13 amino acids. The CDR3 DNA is TGTGCCAGCAGTTACTCGCTTAGAGCTGAAGCTTTCTTT. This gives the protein CASSYSLRAEAFF.

DNA of the CDR3: TGTGCCATCAGAGTCGGGGACACTGAAGCTTTCTTT. This codes for CAIRVGDTEAFF. V is TRBV10-3 and J is TRBJ1-1; D not certain. The CDR3 sequence is 12 residues long. Trimming removed 6 bases from V and 3 bases from J, with 8 bases in between. The germline V gene has CDR1 ENHRY and CDR2 SYGVKD.

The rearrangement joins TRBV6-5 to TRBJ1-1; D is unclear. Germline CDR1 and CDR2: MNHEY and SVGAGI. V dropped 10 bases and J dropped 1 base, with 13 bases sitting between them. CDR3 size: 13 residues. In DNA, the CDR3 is TGTGCCACTTACGCCCGGGAGAACACTGAAGCTTTCTTT. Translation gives CATYARENTEAFF.

The CDR3 sequence: CASSLTGSWAYNEQFF. DNA of the CDR3: TGTGCCAGCAGCTTAACAGGGTCGTGGGCCTACAATGAGCAGTTCTTC. V gene TRBV7-9 combines with J gene TRBJ2-1; TRBD1 might be the D (6 bases). CDR1 and CDR2 (germline): SEHNR, FQNEAQ (reference sequence). Trimming removed 2 bases from V and 2 bases from J, with 13 bases in between. The CDR3 consists of 16 residues. Drawing the rest from reference TRBV7-9 and TRBJ2-1, the complete variable domain is DTGVSQNPRHKITKRGQNVTFRCDPISEHNRLYWYRQTLGQGPEFLTYFQNEAQLEKSRLLSDRFSAERPKGSFSTLEIQRTEQGDSAMYLCASSLTGSWAYNEQFFGPGTRLTVL.

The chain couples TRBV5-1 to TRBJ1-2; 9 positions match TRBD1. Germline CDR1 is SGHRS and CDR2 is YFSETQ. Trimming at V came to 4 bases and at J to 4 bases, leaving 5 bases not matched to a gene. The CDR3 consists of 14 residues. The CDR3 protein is CASSPGQGIYGYTF. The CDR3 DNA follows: TGCGCCAGCAGCCCTGGACAGGGGATCTATGGCTACACCTTC.

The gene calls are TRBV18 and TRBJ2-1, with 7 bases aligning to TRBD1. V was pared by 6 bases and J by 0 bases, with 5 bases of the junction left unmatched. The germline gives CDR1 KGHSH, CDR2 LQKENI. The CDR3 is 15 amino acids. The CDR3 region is CASSQGVDSYNEQFF. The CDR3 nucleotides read TGTGCCAGCTCCCAGGGGGTAGACTCCTACAATGAGCAGTTCTTC.

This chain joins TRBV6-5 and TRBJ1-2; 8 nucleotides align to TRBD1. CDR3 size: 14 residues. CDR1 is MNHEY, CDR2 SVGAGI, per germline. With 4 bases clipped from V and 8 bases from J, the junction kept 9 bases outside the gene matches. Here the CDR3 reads CASSFTQGAWGYTF. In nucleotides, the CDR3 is TGTGCCAGCAGTTTCACGCAGGGGGCATGGGGCTACACCTTC.

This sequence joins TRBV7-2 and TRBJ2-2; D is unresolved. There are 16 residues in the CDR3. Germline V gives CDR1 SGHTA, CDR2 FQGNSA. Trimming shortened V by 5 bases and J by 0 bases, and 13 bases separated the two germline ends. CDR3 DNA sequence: TGTGCCAGCAGCGTGCCCTCCCTATCGAACACCGGGGAGCTGTTTTTT. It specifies CASSVPSLSNTGELFF.

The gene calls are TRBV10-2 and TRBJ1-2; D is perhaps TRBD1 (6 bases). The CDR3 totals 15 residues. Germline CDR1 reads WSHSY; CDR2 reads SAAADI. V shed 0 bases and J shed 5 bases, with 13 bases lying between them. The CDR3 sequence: CASSESTGGRYGYTF. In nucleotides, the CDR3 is TGCGCCAGCAGTGAGTCAACGGGGGGCCGGTATGGCTACACCTTC.

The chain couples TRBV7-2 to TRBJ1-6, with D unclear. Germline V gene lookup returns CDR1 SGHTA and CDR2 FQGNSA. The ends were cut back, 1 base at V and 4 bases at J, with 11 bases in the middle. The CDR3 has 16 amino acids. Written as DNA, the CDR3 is TGTGCCAGCAGCTTAGAATCGACACCGTATAATTCACCCCTCCACTTT. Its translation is CASSLESTPYNSPLHF. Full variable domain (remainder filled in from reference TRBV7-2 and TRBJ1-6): GAGVSQSPSNKVTEKGKDVELRCDPISGHTALYWYRQSLGQGLEFLIYFQGNSAPDKSGLPSDRFSAERTGGSVSTLTIQRTQQEDSAVYLCASSLESTPYNSPLHFGNGTRLTVT.

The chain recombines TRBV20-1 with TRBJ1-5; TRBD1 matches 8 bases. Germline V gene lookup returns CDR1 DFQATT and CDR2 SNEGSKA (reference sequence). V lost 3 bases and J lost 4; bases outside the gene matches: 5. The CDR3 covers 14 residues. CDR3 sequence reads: CSASSGTGNQPQHF. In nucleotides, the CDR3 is TGCAGTGCTAGTAGTGGGACAGGTAATCAGCCCCAGCATTTT.

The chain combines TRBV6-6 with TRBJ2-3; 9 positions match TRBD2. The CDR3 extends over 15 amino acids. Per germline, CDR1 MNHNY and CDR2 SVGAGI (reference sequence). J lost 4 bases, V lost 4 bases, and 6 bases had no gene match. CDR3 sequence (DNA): TGTGCCAGCAGTTCAGGACTAGCGCCCCCAGATACGCAGTATTTT. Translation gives CASSSGLAPPDTQYF.

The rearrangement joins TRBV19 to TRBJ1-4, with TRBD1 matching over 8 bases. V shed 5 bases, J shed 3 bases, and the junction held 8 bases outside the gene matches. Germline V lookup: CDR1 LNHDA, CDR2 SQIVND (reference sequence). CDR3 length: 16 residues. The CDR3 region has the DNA TGTGCCAGTAGTGCTTCGACAGGGGACCCTAATGAAAAACTGTTTTTT. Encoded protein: CASSASTGDPNEKLFF.